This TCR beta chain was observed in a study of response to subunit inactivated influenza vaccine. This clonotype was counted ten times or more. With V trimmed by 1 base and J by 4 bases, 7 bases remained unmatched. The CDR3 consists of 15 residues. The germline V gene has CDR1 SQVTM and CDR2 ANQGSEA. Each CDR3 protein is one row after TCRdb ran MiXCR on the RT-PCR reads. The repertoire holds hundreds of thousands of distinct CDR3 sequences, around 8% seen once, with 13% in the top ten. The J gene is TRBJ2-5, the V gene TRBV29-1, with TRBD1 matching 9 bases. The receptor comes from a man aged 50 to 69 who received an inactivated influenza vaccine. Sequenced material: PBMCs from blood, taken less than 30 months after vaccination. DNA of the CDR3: TGCAGCGTTGAAGCCACAGGACAGGGGTTAGAGACCCAGTACTTC. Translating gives CSVEATGQGLETQYF.